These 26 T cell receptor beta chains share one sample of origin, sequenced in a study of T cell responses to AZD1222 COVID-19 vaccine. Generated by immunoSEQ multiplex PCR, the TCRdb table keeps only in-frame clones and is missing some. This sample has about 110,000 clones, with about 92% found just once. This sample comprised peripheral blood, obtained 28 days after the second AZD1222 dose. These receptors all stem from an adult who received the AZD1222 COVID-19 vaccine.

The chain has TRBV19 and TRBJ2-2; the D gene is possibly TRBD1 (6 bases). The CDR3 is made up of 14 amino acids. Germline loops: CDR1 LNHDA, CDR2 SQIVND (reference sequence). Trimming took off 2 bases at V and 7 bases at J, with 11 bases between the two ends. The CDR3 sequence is CASSITGLGGELFF. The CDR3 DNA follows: TGTGCCAGTAGTATAACAGGGTTGGGCGGGGAGCTGTTTTTT.

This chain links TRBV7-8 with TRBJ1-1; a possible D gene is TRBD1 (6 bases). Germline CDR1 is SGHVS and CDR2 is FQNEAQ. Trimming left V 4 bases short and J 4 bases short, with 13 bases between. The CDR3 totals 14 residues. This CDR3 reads CASSSQGDGTEAFF. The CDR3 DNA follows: TGTGCCAGCAGCTCACAGGGCGACGGCACTGAAGCTTTCTTT.

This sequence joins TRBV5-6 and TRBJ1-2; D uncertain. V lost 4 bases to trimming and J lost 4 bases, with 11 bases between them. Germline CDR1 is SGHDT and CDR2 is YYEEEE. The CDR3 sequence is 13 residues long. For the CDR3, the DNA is TGTGCCAGCAGCCCGGGTGGGTTCTATGGCTACACCTTC. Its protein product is CASSPGGFYGYTF.

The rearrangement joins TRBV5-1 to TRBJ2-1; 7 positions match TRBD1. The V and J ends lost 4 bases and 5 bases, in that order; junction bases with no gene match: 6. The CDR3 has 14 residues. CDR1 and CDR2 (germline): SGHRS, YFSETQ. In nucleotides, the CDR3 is TGCGCCAGCAGCACGAGGGACAGAAACAATGAGCAGTTCTTC. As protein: CASSTRDRNNEQFF.

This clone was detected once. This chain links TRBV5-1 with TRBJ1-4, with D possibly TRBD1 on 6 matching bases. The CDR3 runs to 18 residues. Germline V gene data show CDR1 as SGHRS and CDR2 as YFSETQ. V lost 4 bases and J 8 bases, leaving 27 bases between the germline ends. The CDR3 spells CASSGSVLLGGASEKLFF. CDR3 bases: TGCGCCAGCAGCGGGTCTGTTTTGCTGGGGGGCGCGTCCGAAAAACTGTTTTTT.

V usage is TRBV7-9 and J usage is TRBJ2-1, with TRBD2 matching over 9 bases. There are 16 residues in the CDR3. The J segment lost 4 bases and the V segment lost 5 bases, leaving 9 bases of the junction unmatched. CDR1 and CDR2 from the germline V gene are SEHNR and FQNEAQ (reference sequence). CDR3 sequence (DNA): TGTGCCAGCAGCCTCTGGGCCGCGGGGGGGTACAATGAGCAGTTCTTC. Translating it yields CASSLWAAGGYNEQFF.

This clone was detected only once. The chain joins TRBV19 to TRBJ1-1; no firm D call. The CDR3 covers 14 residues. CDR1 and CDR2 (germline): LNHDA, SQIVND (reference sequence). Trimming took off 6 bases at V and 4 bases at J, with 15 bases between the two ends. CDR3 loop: CASSLSWGSTEAFF. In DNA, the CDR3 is TGTGCCAGTAGCCTATCCTGGGGTTCCACTGAAGCTTTCTTT. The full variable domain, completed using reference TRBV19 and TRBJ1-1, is DGGITQSPKYLFRKEGQNVTLSCEQNLNHDAMYWYRQDPGQGLRLIYYSQIVNDFQKGDIAEGYSVSREKKESFPLTVTSAQKNPTAFYLCASSLSWGSTEAFFGQGTRLTVV.

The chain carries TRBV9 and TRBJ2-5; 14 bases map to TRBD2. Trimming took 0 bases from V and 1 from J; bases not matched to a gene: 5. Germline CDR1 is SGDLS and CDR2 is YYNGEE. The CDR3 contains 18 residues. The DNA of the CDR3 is TGTGCCAGCAGCGTAGGACTAGCGGGGGGGAAACCCCAAGAGACCCAGTACTTC. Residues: CASSVGLAGGKPQETQYF.

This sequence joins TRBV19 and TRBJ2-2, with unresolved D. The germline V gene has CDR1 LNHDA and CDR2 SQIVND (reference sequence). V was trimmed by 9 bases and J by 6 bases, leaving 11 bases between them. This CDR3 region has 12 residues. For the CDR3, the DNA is TGTGCCAGCCAGCCGGCTCCCGGGGAGCTGTTTTTT. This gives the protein CASQPAPGELFF. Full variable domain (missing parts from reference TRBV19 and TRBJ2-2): DGGITQSPKYLFRKEGQNVTLSCEQNLNHDAMYWYRQDPGQGLRLIYYSQIVNDFQKGDIAEGYSVSREKKESFPLTVTSAQKNPTAFYLCASQPAPGELFFGEGSRLTVL.

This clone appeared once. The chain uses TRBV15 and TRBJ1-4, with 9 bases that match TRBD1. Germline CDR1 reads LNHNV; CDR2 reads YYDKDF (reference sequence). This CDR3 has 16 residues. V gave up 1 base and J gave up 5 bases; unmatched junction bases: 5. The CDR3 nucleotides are TGTGCCACCAGCAGAGCCACCGGGACAGGGAATGAAAAACTGTTTTTT. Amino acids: CATSRATGTGNEKLFF.

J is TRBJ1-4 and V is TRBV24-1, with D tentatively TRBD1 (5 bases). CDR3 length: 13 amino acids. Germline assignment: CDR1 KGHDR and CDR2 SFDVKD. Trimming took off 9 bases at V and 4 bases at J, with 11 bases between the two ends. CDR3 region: CATQGPNNEKLFF. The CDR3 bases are TGTGCCACCCAGGGACCGAATAATGAAAAACTGTTTTTT.

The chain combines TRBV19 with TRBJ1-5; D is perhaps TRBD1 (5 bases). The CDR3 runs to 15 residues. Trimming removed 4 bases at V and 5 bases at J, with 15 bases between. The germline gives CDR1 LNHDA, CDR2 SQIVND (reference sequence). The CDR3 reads CASSTARGGDQPQHF. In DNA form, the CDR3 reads TGTGCCAGTAGTACAGCCCGGGGGGGGGATCAGCCCCAGCATTTT.

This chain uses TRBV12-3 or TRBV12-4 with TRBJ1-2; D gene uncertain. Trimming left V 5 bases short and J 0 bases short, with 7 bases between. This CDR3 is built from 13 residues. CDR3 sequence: CASSGLANYGYTF. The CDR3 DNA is TGTGCCAGCAGTGGGCTCGCTAACTATGGCTACACCTTC.

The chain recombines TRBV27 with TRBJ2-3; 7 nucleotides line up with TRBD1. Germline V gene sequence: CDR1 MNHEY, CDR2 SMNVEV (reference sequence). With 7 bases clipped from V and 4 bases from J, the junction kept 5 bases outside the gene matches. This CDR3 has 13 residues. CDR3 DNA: TGTGCCAGCACAGGGGGAGAGGCAGATACGCAGTATTTT. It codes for CASTGGEADTQYF.

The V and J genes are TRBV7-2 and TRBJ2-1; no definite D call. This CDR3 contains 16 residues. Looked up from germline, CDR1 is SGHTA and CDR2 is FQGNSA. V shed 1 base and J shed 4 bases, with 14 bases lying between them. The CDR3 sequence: CASSLVLGGPYNEQFF. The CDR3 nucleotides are TGTGCCAGCAGCTTAGTTTTGGGCGGACCATACAATGAGCAGTTCTTC.

As DNA, the CDR3 is TGTGCCAGCAGCCGCATCTCTGGGGCCAACGTCCTGACTTTC. Translating gives CASSRISGANVLTF. J is TRBJ2-6 and V is TRBV13, with no clear D. The CDR3 consists of 14 residues. Germline V gives CDR1 PRHDT, CDR2 FYEKMQ (reference sequence). Trimming took off 5 bases at V and 0 bases at J, with 5 bases between the two ends.

The CDR3 loop reads CASSLKQGGIGYTF. CDR3 DNA: TGTGCCAGCAGCCTCAAACAGGGGGGGATTGGCTACACCTTC. The rearrangement uses TRBV5-4 and TRBJ1-2; 8 bases agree with TRBD1. The V gene end was trimmed by 4 bases and the J gene end by 7 bases; junction bases not matched to a gene: 9. Germline V gene lookup returns CDR1 SGHNT and CDR2 YYREEE (reference sequence). This CDR3 is 14 amino acids long.

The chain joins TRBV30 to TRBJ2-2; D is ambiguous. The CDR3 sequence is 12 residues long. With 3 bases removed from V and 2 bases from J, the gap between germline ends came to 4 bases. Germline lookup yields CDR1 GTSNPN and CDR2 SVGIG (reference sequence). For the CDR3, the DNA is TGTGCCTGGAGGGGTAACACCGGGGAGCTGTTTTTT. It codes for CAWRGNTGELFF.

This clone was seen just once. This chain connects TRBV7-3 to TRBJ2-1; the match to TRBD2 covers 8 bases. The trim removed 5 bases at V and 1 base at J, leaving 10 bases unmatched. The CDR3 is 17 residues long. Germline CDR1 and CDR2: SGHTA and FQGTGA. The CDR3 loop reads CASSPDTGGLSYNEQFF. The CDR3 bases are TGTGCCAGCAGCCCGGATACGGGAGGGCTTTCCTACAATGAGCAGTTCTTC.

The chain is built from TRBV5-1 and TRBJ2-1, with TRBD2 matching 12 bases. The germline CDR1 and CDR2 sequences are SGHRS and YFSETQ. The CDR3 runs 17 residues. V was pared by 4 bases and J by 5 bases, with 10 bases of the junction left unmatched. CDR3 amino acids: CASSPYTSGGPNNEQFF. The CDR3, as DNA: TGCGCCAGCAGCCCATACACTAGCGGGGGGCCTAACAATGAGCAGTTCTTC.

The CDR3 sequence is CASSFYRDRARGAKNIQYF. The CDR3 coding sequence is TGTGCCAGCAGCTTCTACCGGGACAGGGCGCGAGGGGCCAAAAACATTCAGTACTTC. J is TRBJ2-4 and V is TRBV5-6, with 9 bases matching TRBD1. V trimming: 2 bases; J trimming: 1 base; junction bases outside the gene matches: 13. The CDR3 contains 19 residues. The germline gives CDR1 SGHDT, CDR2 YYEEEE.

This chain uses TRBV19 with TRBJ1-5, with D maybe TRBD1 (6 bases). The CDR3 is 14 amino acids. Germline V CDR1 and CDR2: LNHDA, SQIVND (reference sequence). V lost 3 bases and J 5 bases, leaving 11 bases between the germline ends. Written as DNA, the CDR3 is TGTGCCAGTAGTATGACAGGCCCCGATCAGCCCCAGCATTTT. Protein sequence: CASSMTGPDQPQHF.

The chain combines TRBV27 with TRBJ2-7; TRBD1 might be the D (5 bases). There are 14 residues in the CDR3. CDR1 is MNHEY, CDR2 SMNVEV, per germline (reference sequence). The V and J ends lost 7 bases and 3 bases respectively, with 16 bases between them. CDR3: CASTRGAGLYEQYF. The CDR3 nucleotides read TGTGCCAGCACTCGAGGAGCAGGGCTCTACGAGCAGTACTTC.

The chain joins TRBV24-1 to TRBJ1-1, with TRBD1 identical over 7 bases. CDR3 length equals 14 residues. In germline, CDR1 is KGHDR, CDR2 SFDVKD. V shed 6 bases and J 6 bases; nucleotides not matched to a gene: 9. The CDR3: CATSLPGQCSEAFF. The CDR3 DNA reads TGTGCCACCAGTCTCCCGGGACAGTGTTCTGAAGCTTTCTTT.

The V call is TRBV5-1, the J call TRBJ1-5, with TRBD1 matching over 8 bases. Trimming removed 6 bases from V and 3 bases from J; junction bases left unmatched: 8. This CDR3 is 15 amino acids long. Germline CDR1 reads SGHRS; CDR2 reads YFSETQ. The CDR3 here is CASKVGQGANQPQHF. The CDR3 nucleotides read TGCGCCAGCAAGGTGGGGCAGGGGGCCAATCAGCCCCAGCATTTT.

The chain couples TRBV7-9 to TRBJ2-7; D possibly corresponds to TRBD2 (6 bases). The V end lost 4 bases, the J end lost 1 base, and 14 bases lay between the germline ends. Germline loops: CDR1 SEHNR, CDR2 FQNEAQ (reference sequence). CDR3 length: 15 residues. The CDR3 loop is CASSWKEGGSYEQYF. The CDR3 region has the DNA TGTGCCAGCAGCTGGAAGGAGGGTGGTTCCTACGAGCAGTACTTC.